Below are 18 T cell receptor beta chains sequenced from a single sample in a study of Ad26.COV2.S vaccination and SARS-CoV-2 variants. Clones were sequenced by immunoSEQ multiplex PCR, and TCRdb holds only the in-frame ones, with some missing. The sample shows approximately 300,000 clones, around 85% of them seen only once. Described treatment: 15 to 20 received Ad26.COV2.S at low or high dose, single or two shots; 5 received placebo; per-sample allocation not given. Sampling was performed 63 days after the first vaccine or placebo injection. The sequences come from peripheral blood, collected in a trial of Ad26.COV2.S vaccine versus placebo. The receptor set was obtained from a person between 18 and 60 years old who received the Ad26.COV2.S COVID-19 vaccine or a placebo.

J is TRBJ2-7 and V is TRBV7-3, with 9 nucleotides matching TRBD1. Germline CDR1 reads SGHTA; CDR2 reads FQGTGA. With V trimmed by 6 bases and J by 6 bases, 12 bases remained unmatched. This CDR3 region has 15 residues. This chain's CDR3 is CASSQSGTGRSEQYF. DNA of the CDR3: TGTGCCAGCAGTCAATCCGGGACAGGGCGGAGCGAGCAGTACTTC.

The V call is TRBV3-1 (or the pseudogene TRBV3-2), the J call TRBJ2-6; D is unresolved. V lost 3 bases to trimming and J lost 0 bases, with 15 bases between them. The CDR3 spans 18 residues. Germline V CDR1 and CDR2: LGHDT, YNNKEL (reference sequence). CDR3 in DNA: TGTGCCAGCAGCCACTCTGGCGGCCGTCCCTCTGGGGCCAACGTCCTGACTTTC. Its protein is CASSHSGGRPSGANVLTF.

This chain links TRBV5-1 with TRBJ2-7; D remains ambiguous. CDR3 length: 12 residues. Germline CDR1 is SGHRS and CDR2 is YFSETQ. V was shortened by 0 bases and J by 5 bases, with 6 bases between the two germline ends. The CDR3 DNA follows: TGCGCCAGCAGCTTGGAGGTCGACGAGCAGTACTTC. Amino acids: CASSLEVDEQYF.

The rearrangement links TRBV10-3 to TRBJ2-5; TRBD2 matches 7 bases. V lost 2 bases to trimming and J lost 4 bases; unmatched junction nucleotides: 4. The CDR3 consists of 14 residues. Germline V CDR1 and CDR2: ENHRY, SYGVKD. Here the CDR3 DNA reads TGTGCCATCAGTGAGCAAGGGAGGGGAGAGACCCAGTACTTC. Protein product: CAISEQGRGETQYF.

The J gene is TRBJ1-5, the V gene TRBV15; D might be TRBD1 (6 bases). V was cut by 0 bases and J by 7 bases, with 19 bases left in between. CDR3 size: 17 residues. Germline values: CDR1 LNHNV, CDR2 YYDKDF (reference sequence). The CDR3 DNA follows: TGTGCCACCAGCAGAGATGAGGGGGGGCTAATGAGACAGCCCCAGCATTTT. This sequence encodes CATSRDEGGLMRQPQHF.

The rearrangement joins TRBV6-2 or TRBV6-3 to TRBJ2-1, with TRBD2 matching 8 bases. The CDR3 spans 15 residues. Germline V gene lookup returns CDR1 MNHEY and CDR2 SVGEGT. J was trimmed by 10 bases and V by 4 bases; bases with no gene match: 12. CDR3 residues: CASSSSPGGLTEQFF. The DNA of the CDR3 is TGTGCCAGCAGTTCCTCCCCGGGGGGGCTGACGGAGCAGTTCTTC.

This clone was picked up one time. The chain combines TRBV7-9 with TRBJ2-1; D ambiguous. Germline assignment: CDR1 SEHNR and CDR2 FQNEAQ (reference sequence). This CDR3 region has 12 residues. The V end was cut by 1 base, the J end by 9 bases, with 7 bases between. The CDR3 DNA is TGTGCCAGCAGCTTAGACGGCTCTGAGCAGTTCTTC. Translating gives CASSLDGSEQFF.

The chain couples TRBV2 to TRBJ1-4; D ambiguous. The CDR3 length is 12 residues. V was shortened by 5 bases and J by 8 bases, with 9 bases between the two germline ends. Looked up from germline, CDR1 is SNHLY and CDR2 is FYNNEI. CDR3 nucleotide sequence: TGTGCCAGCAGTCGGACGCAAGAAAAACTGTTTTTT. As protein: CASSRTQEKLFF.

The chain has TRBV3-1 (or the pseudogene TRBV3-2) and TRBJ1-4, with 10 bases lining up with TRBD1. J lost 8 bases, V lost 3 bases, and 6 bases had no gene match. This CDR3 region has 15 residues. Germline V gives CDR1 LGHDT, CDR2 YNNKEL (reference sequence). The CDR3 bases are TGTGCCAGCAGCCAGACGGGACAGGGGTGGGAAAAACTGTTTTTT. Its translation is CASSQTGQGWEKLFF.

The genes are TRBV28 and TRBJ1-2; D not certain. The CDR3 sequence is 14 residues long. V dropped 6 bases and J dropped 7 bases, with 18 bases sitting between them. CDR1 is MDHEN, CDR2 SYDVKM, per germline. The CDR3 reads CASSRPPAGTGYTF. The CDR3 nucleotides read TGTGCCAGCAGCCGACCCCCCGCAGGAACTGGCTACACCTTC.

The CDR3: CASSLAQGNTEAFF. The CDR3 coding sequence is TGCGCCAGCAGCTTGGCGCAGGGGAACACTGAAGCTTTCTTT. V and J are TRBV5-1 and TRBJ1-1; possibly TRBD1 for D (5 bases). V was shortened by 0 bases and J by 1 base, with 7 bases between the two germline ends. The CDR3 extends over 14 amino acids. Looked up from germline, CDR1 is SGHRS and CDR2 is YFSETQ.

The V call is TRBV29-1, the J call TRBJ2-5; D is ambiguous. Trimming removed 4 bases at V and 2 bases at J, with 11 bases between. CDR1 SQVTM and CDR2 ANQGSEA come from the germline V gene. This CDR3 is 13 amino acids long. This chain's CDR3 is CSVGLVLQETQYF. In nucleotides, the CDR3 is TGCAGCGTTGGCCTTGTACTGCAAGAGACCCAGTACTTC.

The gene calls are TRBV10-3 and TRBJ1-2, with 7 bases matching TRBD1. Germline V CDR1 and CDR2: ENHRY, SYGVKD. The junction had 14 bases not matched to a gene; V was cut back by 3 bases and J by 7 bases. This CDR3 region has 16 residues. The CDR3 region has the DNA TGTGCCATCAGTGACTACCAAAGACAGGGAGTCGTTGGCTACACCTTC. Encoded protein: CAISDYQRQGVVGYTF.

The table lists this clone with a count of one. The chain uses TRBV27 and TRBJ2-4, with a weak D call TRBD2 (7 bases). Per the germline V gene, CDR1 is MNHEY and CDR2 is SMNVEV (reference sequence). The CDR3 contains 18 residues. V lost 3 bases, J lost 3 bases, and 21 bases lay in between. DNA for the CDR3: TGTGCCAGCAGTTTTTCCCGGGGGGCCGAAGGAGGCAAAAACATTCAGTACTTC. Protein product: CASSFSRGAEGGKNIQYF.

The gene calls are TRBV7-2 and TRBJ2-1; 8 bases are shared with TRBD1. V dropped 10 bases and J dropped 2; count of bases not matched to a gene: 4. Germline V gene sequence: CDR1 SGHTA, CDR2 FQGNSA. This CDR3 contains 13 residues. The CDR3 bases are TGTGCCACCTCCAGGGGGCCCTACAATGAGCAGTTCTTC. Its protein is CATSRGPYNEQFF. Supplemented by reference TRBV7-2 and TRBJ2-1, the full variable domain reads GAGVSQSPSNKVTEKGKDVELRCDPISGHTALYWYRQSLGQGLEFLIYFQGNSAPDKSGLPSDRFSAERTGGSVSTLTIQRTQQEDSAVYLCATSRGPYNEQFFGPGTRLTVL.

The chain has TRBV14 and TRBJ2-4; the match to TRBD2 covers 7 bases. The V gene's germline CDR1 is SGHDN and CDR2 FVKESK. The J segment lost 8 bases and the V segment lost 7 bases, leaving 8 bases of the junction unmatched. The CDR3 runs 13 residues. The CDR3 bases are TGTGCCAGCACCCTCGGGAGGTCGGACATTCAGTACTTC. It yields the protein CASTLGRSDIQYF.

This rearrangement joins TRBV5-4 to TRBJ2-5, with 14 bases lining up with TRBD2. Trimming at V came to 2 bases and at J to 5 bases, leaving 8 bases not matched to a gene. CDR1 and CDR2 from the germline V gene are SGHNT and YYREEE (reference sequence). The CDR3 runs to 17 residues. CDR3 loop: CASSLKTSGGAWETQYF. The CDR3 bases are TGTGCCAGCAGCTTAAAGACTAGCGGGGGGGCCTGGGAGACCCAGTACTTC.

V and J are TRBV6-6 and TRBJ2-7, with D hard to call. Trimming removed 0 bases from V and 6 bases from J, with 3 bases in between. CDR3 length equals 11 residues. From germline, CDR1 is MNHNY and CDR2 SVGAGI (reference sequence). The CDR3: CASSYSTEQYF. The CDR3 DNA reads TGTGCCAGCAGTTACTCGACCGAGCAGTACTTC.